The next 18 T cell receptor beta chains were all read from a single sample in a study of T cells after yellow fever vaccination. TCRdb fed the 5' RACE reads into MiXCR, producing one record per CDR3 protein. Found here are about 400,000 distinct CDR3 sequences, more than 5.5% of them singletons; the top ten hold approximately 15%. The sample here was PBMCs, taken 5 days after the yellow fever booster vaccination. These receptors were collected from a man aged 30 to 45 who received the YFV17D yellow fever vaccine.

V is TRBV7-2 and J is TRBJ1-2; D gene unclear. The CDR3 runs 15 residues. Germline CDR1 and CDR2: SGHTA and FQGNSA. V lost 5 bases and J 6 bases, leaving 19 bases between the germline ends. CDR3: CASSPRPIGIDGYTF. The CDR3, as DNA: TGTGCCAGCAGCCCCAGACCCATTGGTATTGATGGCTACACCTTC.

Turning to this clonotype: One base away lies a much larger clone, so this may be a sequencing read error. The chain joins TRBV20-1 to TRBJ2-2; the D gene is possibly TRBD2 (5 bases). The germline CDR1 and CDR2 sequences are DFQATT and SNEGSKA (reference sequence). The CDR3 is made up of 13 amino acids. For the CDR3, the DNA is TGCAGTGCTTTGGACTCCCTTTCTGGGGAGCCGTTTTTT. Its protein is CSALDSLSGEPFF.

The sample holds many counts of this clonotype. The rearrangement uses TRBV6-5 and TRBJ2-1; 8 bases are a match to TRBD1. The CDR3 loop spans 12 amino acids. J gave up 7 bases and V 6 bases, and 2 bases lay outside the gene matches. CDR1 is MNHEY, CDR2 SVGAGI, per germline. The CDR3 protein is CASRNRGNEQFF. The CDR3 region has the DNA TGTGCCAGCAGAAACAGGGGGAATGAGCAGTTCTTC.

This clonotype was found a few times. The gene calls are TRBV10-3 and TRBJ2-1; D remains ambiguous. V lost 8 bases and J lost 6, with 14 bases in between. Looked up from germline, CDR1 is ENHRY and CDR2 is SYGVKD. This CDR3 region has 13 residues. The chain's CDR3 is CAIGERAGNEQFF. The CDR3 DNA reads TGTGCCATCGGAGAAAGGGCAGGCAATGAGCAGTTCTTC.

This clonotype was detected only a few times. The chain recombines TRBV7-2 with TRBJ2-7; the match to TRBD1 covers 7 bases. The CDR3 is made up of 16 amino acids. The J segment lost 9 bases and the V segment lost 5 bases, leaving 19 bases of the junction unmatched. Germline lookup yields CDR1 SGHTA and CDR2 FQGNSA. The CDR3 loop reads CASSPDSGTESTMQYF. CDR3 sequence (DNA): TGTGCCAGCAGCCCCGATAGTGGGACAGAGAGTACAATGCAGTACTTC.

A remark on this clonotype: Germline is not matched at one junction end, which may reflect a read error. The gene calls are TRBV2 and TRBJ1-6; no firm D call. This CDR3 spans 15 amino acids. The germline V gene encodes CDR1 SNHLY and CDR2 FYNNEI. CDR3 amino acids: CASSGEGPLNSLLHF. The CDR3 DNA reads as TGTGCCAGCAGCGGGGAGGGCCCCCTTAATTCACTCCTCCACTTT.

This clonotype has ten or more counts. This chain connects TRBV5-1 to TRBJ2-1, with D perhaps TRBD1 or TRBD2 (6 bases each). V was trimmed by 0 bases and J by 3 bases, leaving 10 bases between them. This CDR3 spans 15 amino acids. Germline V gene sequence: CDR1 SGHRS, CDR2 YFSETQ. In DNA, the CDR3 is TGCGCCAGCAGCTTGGAACGGGGGCGCTACAATGAGCAGTTCTTC. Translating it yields CASSLERGRYNEQFF.

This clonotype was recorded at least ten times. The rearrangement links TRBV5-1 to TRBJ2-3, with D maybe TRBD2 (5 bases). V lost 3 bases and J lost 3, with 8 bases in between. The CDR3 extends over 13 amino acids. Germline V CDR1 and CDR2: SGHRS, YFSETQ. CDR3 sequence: CASSSGITDTQYF. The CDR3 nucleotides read TGCGCCAGCAGCTCGGGGATTACAGATACGCAGTATTTT.

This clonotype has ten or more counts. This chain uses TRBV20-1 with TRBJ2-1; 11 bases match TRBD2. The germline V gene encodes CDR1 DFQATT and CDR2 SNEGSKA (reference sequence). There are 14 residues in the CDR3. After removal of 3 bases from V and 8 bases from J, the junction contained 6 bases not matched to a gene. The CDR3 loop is CSASLAGGADEQFF. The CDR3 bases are TGCAGTGCTAGCCTAGCGGGAGGTGCGGATGAGCAGTTCTTC.

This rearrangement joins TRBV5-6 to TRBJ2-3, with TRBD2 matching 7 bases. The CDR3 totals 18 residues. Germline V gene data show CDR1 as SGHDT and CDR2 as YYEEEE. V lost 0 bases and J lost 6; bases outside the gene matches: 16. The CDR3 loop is CASSLALAVTELGDTQYF. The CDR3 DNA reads TGTGCCAGCAGCTTGGCCCTAGCGGTTACCGAATTGGGGGATACGCAGTATTTT.

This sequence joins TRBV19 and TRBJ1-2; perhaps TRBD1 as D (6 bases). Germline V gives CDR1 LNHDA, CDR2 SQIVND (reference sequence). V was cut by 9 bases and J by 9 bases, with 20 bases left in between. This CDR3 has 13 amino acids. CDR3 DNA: TGTGCCAGCGCTTACCCAGGGGAGATGAGCTACACCTTC. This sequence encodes CASAYPGEMSYTF.

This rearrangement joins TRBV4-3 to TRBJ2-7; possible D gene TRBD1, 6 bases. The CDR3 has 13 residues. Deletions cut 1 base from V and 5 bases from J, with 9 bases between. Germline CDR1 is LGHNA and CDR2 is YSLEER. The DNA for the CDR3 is TGCGCCAGCAGCCAAGCCCGGGACAACGAGCAGTACTTC. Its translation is CASSQARDNEQYF.

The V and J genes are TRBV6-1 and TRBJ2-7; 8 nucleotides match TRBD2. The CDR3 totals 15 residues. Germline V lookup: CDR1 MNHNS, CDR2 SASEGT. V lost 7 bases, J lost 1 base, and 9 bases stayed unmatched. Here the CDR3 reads CASTSGGGGSYEQYF. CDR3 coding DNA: TGTGCCAGCACCAGCGGGGGTGGGGGGTCCTACGAGCAGTACTTC.

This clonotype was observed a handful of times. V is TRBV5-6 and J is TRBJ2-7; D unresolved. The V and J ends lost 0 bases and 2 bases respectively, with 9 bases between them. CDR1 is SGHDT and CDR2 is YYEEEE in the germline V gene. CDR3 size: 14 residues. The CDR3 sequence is CASSLVNLPYEQYF. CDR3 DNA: TGTGCCAGCAGCTTGGTAAACCTCCCCTACGAGCAGTACTTC.

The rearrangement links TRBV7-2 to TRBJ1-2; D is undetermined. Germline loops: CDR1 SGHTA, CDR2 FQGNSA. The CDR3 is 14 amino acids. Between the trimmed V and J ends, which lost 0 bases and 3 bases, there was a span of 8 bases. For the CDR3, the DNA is TGTGCCAGCAGCTTAGCGGGGTCCGACTATGGCTACACCTTC. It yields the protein CASSLAGSDYGYTF.

The CDR3 DNA reads TGTGCCAGCAGCGCCGGACCGGGACAGGCTACCCAGTACTTC. It translates to CASSAGPGQATQYF. The chain employs TRBV7-9 and TRBJ2-5, with 8 bases that match TRBD1. Unmatched junction bases numbered 10, after V lost 5 bases and J lost 8 bases. The CDR3 contains 14 residues. Germline-derived CDR1 and CDR2 are SEHNR and FQNEAQ (reference sequence).

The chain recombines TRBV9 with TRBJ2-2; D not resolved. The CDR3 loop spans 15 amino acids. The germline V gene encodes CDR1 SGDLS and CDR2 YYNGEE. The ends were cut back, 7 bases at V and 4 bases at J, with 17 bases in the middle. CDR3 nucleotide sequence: TGTGCCAGCGGAAGGACGTTAGAAGGCACCGGGGAGCTGTTTTTT. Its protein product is CASGRTLEGTGELFF.

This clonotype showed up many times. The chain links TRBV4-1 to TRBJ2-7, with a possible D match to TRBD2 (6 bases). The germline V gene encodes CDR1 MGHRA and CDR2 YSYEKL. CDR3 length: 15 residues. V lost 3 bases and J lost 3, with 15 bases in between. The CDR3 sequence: CASSQGTRPLYEQYF. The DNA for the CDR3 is TGCGCCAGCAGCCAGGGGACTCGCCCCCTCTACGAGCAGTACTTC.